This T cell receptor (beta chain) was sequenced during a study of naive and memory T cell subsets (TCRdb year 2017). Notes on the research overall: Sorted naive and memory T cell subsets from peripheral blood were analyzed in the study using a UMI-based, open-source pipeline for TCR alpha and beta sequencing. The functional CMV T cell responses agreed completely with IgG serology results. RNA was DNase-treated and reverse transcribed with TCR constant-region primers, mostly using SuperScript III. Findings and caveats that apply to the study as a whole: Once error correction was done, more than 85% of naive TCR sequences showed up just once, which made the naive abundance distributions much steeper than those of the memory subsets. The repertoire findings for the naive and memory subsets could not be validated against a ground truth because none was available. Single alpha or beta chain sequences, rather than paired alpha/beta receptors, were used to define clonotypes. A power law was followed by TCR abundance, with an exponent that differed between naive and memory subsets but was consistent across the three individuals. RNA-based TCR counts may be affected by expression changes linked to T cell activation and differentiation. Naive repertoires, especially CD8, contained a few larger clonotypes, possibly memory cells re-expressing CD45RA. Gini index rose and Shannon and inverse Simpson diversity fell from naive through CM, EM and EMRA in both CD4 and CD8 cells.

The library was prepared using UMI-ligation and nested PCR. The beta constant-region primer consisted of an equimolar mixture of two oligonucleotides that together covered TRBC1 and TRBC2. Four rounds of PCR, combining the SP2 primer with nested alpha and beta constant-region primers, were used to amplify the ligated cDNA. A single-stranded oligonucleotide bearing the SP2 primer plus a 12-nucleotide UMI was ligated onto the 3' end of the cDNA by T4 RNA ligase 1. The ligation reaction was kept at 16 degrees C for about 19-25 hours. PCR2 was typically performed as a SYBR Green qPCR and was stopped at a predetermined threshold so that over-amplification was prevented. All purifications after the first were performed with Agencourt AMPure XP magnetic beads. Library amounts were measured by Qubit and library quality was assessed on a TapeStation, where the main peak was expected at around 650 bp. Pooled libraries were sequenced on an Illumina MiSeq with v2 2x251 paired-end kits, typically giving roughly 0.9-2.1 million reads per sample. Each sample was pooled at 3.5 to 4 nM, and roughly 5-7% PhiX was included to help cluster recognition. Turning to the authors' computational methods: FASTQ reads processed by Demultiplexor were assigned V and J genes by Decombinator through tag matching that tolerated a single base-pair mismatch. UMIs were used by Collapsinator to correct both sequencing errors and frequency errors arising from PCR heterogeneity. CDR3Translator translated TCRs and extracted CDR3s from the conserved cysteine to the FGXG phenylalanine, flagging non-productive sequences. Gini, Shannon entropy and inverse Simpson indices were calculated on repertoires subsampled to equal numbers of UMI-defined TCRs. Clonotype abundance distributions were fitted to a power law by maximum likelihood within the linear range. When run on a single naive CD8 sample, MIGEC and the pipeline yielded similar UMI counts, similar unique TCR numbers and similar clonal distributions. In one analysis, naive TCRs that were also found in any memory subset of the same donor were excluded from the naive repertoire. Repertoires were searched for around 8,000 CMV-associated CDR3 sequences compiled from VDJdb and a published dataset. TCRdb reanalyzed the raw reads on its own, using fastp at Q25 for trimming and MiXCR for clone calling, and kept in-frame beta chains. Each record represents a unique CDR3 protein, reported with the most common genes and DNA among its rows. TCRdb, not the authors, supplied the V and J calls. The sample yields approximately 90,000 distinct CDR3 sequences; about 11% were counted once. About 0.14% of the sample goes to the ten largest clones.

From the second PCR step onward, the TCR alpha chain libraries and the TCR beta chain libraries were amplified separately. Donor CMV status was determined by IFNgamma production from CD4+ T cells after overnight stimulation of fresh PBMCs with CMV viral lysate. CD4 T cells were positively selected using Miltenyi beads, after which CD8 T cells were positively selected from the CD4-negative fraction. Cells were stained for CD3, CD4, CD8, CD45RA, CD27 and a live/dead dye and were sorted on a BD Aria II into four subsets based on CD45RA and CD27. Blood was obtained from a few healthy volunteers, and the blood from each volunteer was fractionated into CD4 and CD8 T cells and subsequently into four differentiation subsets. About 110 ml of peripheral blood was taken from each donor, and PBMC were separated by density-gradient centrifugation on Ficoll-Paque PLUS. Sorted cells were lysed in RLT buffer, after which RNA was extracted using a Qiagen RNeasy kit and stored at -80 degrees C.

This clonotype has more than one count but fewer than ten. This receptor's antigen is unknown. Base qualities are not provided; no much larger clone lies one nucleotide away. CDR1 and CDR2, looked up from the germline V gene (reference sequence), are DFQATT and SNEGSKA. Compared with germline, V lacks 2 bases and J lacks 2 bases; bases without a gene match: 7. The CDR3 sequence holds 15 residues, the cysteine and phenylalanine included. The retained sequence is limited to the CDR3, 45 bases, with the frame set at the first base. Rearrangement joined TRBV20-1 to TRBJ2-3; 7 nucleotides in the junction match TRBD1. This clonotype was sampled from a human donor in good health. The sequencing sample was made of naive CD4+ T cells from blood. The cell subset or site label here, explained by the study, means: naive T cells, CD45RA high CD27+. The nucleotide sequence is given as TGCAGTGCTAGACGGCAGGGGGATATCACAGATACGCAGTATTTT. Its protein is CSARRQGDITDTQYF.